This T cell receptor (beta chain) was documented in a study of cytomegalovirus exposure and HLA in healthy donors. Broader study findings: Per a prior analysis, the majority of TCR beta V segments were productive roughly 90% or roughly 30% of the time. Among the sequence variants, a highly shared cluster was likely an artifact of sequencing.

PCR primers comprised 60 Vbeta and 13 Jbeta primers. Profiling relied on immunoSEQ multiplex PCR, and the TCRdb table lists in-frame clones only, not all of them. In the table there are about 210,000 clones, 82% of which are singletons. Comments on this clone: The antigen is undetermined.

CDR3 length equals 17 residues. Germline V lookup: CDR1 LGHNA, CDR2 YNFKEQ. V lost 0 bases, J lost 7 bases, and 10 bases stayed unmatched. The TCR originated in a man aged 40-55 years in good health and CMV-seropositive. Sample: PBMCs. The genes are TRBV4-2 and TRBJ2-1, with 9 bases that match TRBD2. Here the CDR3 DNA reads TGTGCCAGCAGCCAAGATGCCAGCGGGAGGACTGGGAATGAGCAGTTCTTC. Amino acids: CASSQDASGRTGNEQFF.